This T cell receptor (beta chain) emerged from a study of neoadjuvant nivolumab and ipilimumab in lung cancer. Whole-study findings and limits: TCR sequencing covered a small number of samples. TCR richness and clonality were higher in tumors than adjacent uninvolved lung. TCR clonality did not significantly correlate with pathologic tumor regression. Blood richness before therapy tracked richness in tumors resected after neoadjuvant therapy.

The repertoire was sequenced with immunoSEQ multiplex PCR; TCRdb's copy has only in-frame clones and lacks some. The table lists tens of thousands of clones, approximately 90% of them singletons. As to this clone: Its cognate antigen is unknown.

The input for sequencing was peripheral blood, taken after neoadjuvant nivolumab, alone or with ipilimumab, at or shortly before surgery. This clonotype was sampled from an adult with non-small cell lung cancer.

The CDR3 nucleotides are TGTGCCAGCTCACCGCAGGGCCTGAACACTGAAGCTTTCTTT. It yields the protein CASSPQGLNTEAFF. This chain uses TRBV18 with TRBJ1-1; possible D gene TRBD1, 5 bases. The CDR3 runs to 14 residues. Germline V gives CDR1 KGHSH, CDR2 LQKENI. V was shortened by 3 bases and J by 0 bases, with 8 bases between the two germline ends. The variable domain in full, completed from reference TRBV18 and TRBJ1-1, reads NAGVMQNPRHLVRRRGQEARLRCSPMKGHSHVYWYRQLPEEGLKFMVYLQKENIIDESGMPKERFSAEFPKEGPSILRIQQVVRGDSAAYFCASSPQGLNTEAFFGQGTRLTVV.